This T cell receptor beta chain was sequenced during a study of T cell changes during pregnancy in multiple sclerosis. Only in-frame clones appear in the TCRdb table, and some are missing; sequencing was by immunoSEQ multiplex PCR. The table includes roughly 100,000 clones, 75% to 95% detected once. Germline lookup yields CDR1 SQVTM and CDR2 ANQGSEA. CDR3 length: 16 residues. The trim removed 1 base at V and 2 bases at J, leaving 6 bases unmatched. The sample consisted of peripheral blood, taken in the second trimester of pregnancy. The chain uses TRBV29-1 and TRBJ2-3; 10 nucleotides align to TRBD2. The TCR was taken from a female donor in good health, enrolled as a control in a pregnancy study. The CDR3 coding sequence is TGCAGCGTTGAAGGAACTAGCGGGGTTAACACAGATACGCAGTATTTT. This translates into CSVEGTSGVNTDTQYF.